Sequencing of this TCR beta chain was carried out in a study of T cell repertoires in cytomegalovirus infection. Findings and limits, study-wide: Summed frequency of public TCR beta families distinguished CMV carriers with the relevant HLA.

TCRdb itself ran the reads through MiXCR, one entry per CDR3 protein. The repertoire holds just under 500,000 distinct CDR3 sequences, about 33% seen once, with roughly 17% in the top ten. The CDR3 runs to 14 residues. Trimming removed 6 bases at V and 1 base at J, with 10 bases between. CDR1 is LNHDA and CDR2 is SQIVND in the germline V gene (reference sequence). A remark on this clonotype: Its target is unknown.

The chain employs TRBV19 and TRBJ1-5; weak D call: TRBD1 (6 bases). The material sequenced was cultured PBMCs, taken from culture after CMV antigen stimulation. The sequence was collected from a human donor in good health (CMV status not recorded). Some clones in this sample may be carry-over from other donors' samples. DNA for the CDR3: TGTGCCAGTAGCCAGGGGTACAGCAATCAGCCCCAGCATTTT. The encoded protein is CASSQGYSNQPQHF.